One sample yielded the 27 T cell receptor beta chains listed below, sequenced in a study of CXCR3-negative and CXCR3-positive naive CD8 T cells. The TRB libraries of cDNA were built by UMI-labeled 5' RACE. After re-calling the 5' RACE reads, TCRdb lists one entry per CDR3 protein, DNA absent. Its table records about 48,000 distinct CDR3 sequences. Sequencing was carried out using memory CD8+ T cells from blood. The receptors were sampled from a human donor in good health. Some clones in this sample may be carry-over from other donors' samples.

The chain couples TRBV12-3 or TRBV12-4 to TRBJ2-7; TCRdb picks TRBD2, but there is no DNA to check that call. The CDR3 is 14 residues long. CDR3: CASSLAGGNYEQYF.

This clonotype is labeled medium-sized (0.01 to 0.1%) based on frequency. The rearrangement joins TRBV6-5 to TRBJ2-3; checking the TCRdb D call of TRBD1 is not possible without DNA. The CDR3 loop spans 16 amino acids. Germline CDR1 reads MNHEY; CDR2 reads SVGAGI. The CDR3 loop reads CASSYSYGDSMGTQYF.

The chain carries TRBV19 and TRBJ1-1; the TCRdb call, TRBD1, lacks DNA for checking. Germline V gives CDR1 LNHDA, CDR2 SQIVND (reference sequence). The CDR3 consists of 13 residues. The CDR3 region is CASSVSEGREAFF.

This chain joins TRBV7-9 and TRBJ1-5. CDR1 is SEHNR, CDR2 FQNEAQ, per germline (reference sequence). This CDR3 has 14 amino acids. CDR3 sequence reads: CASGTEYSNQPQHF. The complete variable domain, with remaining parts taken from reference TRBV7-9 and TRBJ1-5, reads DTGVSQNPRHKITKRGQNVTFRCDPISEHNRLYWYRQTLGQGPEFLTYFQNEAQLEKSRLLSDRFSAERPKGSFSTLEIQRTEQGDSAMYLCASGTEYSNQPQHFGDGTRLSIL.

CDR3 sequence reads: CSVESTSGFGSSSTDTQYF. This chain joins TRBV29-1 and TRBJ2-3; TCRdb returns TRBD2, unconfirmable since there is no DNA. Per the germline V gene, CDR1 is SQVTM and CDR2 is ANQGSEA. The CDR3 has 19 amino acids.

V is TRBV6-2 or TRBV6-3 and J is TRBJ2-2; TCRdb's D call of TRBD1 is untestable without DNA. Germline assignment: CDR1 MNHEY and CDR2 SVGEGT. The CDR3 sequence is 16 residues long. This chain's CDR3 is CASSPSTGLPTGELFF.

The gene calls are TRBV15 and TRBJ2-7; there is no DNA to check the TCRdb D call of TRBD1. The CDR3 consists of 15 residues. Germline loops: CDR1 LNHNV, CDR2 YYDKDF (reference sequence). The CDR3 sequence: CATSRAKRDRDEQYF.

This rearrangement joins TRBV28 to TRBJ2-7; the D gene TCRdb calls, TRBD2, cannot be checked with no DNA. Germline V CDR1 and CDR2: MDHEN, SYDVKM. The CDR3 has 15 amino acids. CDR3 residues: CASSPRTSGKSEQYF.

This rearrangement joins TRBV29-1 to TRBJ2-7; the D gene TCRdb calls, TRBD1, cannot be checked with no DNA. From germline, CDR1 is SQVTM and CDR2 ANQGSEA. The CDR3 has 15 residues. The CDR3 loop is CSVVVAGRSSYEQYF.

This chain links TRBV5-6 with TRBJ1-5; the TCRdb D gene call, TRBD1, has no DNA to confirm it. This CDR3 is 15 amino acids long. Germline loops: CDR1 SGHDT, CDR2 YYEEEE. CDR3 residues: CASSLQGASNQPQHF.

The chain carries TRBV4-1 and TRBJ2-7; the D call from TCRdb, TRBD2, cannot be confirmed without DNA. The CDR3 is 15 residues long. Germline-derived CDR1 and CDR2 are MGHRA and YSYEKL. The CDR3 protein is CASSRLAGALYEQYF.

This chain's CDR3 is CAISDQVTTYEQYF. This sequence joins TRBV10-3 and TRBJ2-7. CDR1 is ENHRY and CDR2 is SYGVKD in the germline V gene. The CDR3 loop spans 14 amino acids.

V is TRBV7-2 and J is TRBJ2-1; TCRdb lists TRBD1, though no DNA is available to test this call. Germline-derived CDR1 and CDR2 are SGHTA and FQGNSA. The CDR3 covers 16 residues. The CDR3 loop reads CASSVPGTGGNNEQFF.

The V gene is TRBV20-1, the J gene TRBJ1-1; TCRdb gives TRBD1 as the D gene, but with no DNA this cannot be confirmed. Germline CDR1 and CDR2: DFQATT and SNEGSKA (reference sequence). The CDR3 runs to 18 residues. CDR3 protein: CSRRDQDRGRFFMAEAFF.

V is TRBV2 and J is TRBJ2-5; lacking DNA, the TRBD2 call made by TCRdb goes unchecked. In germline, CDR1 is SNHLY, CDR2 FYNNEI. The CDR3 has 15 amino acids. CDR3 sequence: CASSTSGGAEETQYF.

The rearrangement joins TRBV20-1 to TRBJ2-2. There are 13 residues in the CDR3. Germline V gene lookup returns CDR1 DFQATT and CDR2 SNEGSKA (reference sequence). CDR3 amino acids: CSARTANTGELFF.

The CDR3 here is CASSSGTDIDEQYF. V and J are TRBV5-6 and TRBJ2-7; TCRdb indicates TRBD1, and absent DNA this call remains unverified. The length of the CDR3 is 14 residues. Germline V CDR1 and CDR2: SGHDT, YYEEEE.

CDR3 sequence reads: CASSHDQYEQYF. The V gene is TRBV5-5, the J gene TRBJ2-7. The CDR3 extends over 12 amino acids. Germline CDR1 reads SGHKS; CDR2 reads YYEKEE (reference sequence).

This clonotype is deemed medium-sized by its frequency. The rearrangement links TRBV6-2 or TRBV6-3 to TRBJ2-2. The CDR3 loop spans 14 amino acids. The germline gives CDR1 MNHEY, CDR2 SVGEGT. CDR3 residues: CASSLDMNTGELFF.

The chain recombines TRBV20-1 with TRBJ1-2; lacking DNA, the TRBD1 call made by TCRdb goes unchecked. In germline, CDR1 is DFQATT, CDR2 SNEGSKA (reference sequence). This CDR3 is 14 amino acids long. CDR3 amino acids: CSARTGRSNYGYTF.

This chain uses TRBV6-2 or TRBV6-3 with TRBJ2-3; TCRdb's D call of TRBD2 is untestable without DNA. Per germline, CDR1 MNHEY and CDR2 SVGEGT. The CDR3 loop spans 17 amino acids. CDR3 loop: CASSYGIAGGLTDTQYF.

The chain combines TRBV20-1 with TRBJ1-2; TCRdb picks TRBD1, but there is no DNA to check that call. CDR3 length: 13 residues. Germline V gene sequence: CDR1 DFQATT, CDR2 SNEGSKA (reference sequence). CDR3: CSAREQGDYGYTF.

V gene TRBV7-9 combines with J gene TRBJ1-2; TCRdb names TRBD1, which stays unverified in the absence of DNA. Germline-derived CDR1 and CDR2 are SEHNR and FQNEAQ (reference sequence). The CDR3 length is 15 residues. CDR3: CASSLDDRDWNGYTF.

The CDR3 reads CASSLVPIRNEQFF. The rearrangement uses TRBV7-9 and TRBJ2-1; TCRdb designates TRBD1, a call that cannot be tested without DNA. CDR1 is SEHNR and CDR2 is FQNEAQ in the germline V gene (reference sequence). This CDR3 has 14 amino acids.

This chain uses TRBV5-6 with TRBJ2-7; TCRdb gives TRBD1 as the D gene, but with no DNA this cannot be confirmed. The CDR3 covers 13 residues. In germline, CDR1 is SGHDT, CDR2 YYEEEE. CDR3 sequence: CASSPGETYEQYF.

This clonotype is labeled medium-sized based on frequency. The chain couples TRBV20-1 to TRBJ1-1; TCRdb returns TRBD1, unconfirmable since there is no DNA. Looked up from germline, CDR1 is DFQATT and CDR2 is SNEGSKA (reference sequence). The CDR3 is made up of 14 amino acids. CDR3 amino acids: CSARGTGGDTEAFF.

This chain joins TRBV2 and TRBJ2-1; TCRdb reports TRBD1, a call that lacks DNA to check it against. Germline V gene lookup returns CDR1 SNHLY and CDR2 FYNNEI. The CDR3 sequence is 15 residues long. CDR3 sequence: CASSQGQAKGNEQFF.